This TCR beta chain was observed in a study of CD4 T cells in relation to SARS-CoV-2 and coronaviruses. This clone was seen only a few times. Its antigen is unidentified. Sorted naive or memory CD4+ cells met CEF peptides for approximately nine days. Survey-level TCR-beta sequencing used DNA from CEF-cultured naive and memory CD4+ T cells. TCRdb keeps only in-frame clones here, not all; method: immunoSEQ multiplex PCR. Altogether tens of thousands of clones are present, over 75% being singletons, with the ten largest covering 1.4%. Germline loops: CDR1 LNHDA, CDR2 SQIVND (reference sequence). Germline trimming cut 5 bases from V and 5 bases from J; bases unmatched to any gene: 14. The CDR3 contains 17 residues. Points from the study as a whole: Pre-pandemic and post-infection samples never came from the same donor.

This clonotype originated in an adult with COVID-19. Sequencing was performed on naive CD4+ T cells from PBMCs, cultured in vitro. Subset indicated: naive CD4+ T cells isolated by negative enrichment. This chain joins TRBV19 and TRBJ2-2; 7 nucleotides line up with TRBD2. The CDR3 protein is CASSPTLGGSLTGELFF. Written as DNA, the CDR3 is TGTGCCAGTAGTCCCACGTTAGGCGGGAGTCTTACCGGGGAGCTGTTTTTT.